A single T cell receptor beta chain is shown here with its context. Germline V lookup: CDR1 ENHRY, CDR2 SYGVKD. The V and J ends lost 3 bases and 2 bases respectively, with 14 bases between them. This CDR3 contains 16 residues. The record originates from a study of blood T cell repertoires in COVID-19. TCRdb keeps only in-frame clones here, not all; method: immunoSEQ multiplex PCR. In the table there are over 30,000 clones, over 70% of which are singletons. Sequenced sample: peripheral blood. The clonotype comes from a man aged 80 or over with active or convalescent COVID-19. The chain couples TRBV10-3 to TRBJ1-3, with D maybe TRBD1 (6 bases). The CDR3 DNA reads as TGTGCCATCAGTGATGGGGACAAGGGCGCTGGAAACACCATATATTTT. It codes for CAISDGDKGAGNTIYF.